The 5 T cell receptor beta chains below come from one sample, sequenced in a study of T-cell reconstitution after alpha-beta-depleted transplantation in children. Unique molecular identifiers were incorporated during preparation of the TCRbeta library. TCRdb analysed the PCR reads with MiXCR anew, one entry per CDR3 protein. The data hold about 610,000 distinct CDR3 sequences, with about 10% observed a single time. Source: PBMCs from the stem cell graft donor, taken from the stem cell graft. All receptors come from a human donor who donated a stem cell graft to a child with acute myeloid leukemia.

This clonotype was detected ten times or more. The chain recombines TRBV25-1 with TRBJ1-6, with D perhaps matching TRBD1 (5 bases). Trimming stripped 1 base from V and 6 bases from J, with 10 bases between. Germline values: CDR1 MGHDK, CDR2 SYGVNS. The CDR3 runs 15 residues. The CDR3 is CASSESRVGNSPLHF. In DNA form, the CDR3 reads TGTGCCAGCAGTGAATCCAGGGTTGGTAATTCACCCCTCCACTTT.

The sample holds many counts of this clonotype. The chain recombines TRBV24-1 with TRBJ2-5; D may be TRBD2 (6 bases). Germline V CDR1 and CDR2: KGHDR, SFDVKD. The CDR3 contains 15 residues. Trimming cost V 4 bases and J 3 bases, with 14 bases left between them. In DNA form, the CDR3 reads TGTGCCACCAGTGACCCTAAGCGGGCCGAAGAGACCCAGTACTTC. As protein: CATSDPKRAEETQYF.

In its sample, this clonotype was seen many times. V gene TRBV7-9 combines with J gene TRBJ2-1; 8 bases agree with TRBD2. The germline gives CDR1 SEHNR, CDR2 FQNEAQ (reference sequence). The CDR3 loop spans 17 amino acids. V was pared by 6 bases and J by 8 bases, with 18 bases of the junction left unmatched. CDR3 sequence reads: CASSYNGVWGLGDEQFF. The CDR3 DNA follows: TGTGCCAGCAGTTACAACGGCGTTTGGGGACTAGGGGATGAGCAGTTCTTC.

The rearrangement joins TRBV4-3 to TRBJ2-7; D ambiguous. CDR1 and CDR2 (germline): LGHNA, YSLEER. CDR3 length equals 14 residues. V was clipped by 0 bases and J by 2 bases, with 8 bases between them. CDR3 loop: CASSQETGPYEQYF. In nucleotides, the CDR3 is TGCGCCAGCAGCCAAGAAACTGGACCCTACGAGCAGTACTTC.

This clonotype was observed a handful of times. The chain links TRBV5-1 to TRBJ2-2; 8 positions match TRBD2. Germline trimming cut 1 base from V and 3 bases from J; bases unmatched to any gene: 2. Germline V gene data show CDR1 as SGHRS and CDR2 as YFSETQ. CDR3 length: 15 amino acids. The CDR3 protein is CASSLSGSDTGELFF. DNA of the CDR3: TGCGCCAGCAGCTTGAGCGGGAGTGACACCGGGGAGCTGTTTTTT.